This TCR beta chain was sequenced in a study of T-cell reconstitution after alpha-beta-depleted transplantation in children. The TCRbeta library was prepared with unique molecular identifiers. Each CDR3 protein gets one entry after TCRdb re-called the PCR reads with MiXCR. The data show approximately 400,000 distinct CDR3 sequences, roughly 10% seen once. V was trimmed by 5 bases and J by 3 bases, leaving 17 bases between them. The CDR3 is made up of 16 amino acids. CDR1 and CDR2 (germline): MNHEY, SVGEGT. This receptor was taken from a human donor who donated a stem cell graft to a child with acute myeloid leukemia. Sequencing used PBMCs from the stem cell graft donor, obtained from the stem cell graft. The chain couples TRBV6-2 or TRBV6-3 to TRBJ1-5; weak D call: TRBD1 (5 bases). CDR3 protein: CASSHGFRGFNQPQHF. The CDR3 DNA follows: TGTGCCAGCAGTCACGGGTTCCGGGGCTTCAATCAGCCCCAGCATTTT.